The rows below give T cell receptor beta chains drawn from one sample of a study of a mutant IDH1 vaccine in newly diagnosed glioma. Profiling relied on immunoSEQ multiplex PCR, and the TCRdb table lists in-frame clones only, not all of them. The sample records more than 40,000 clones, just under 80% being singletons. For these TCRs, the target antigens are not known. The sample was PBMCs, taken from a glioma patient whose treatment included an IDH1 peptide vaccine. Receptor source: a woman between 35 and 50 years old with glioma. The CDR3 runs from the conserved cysteine through the conserved F or W. The order of the fields is V gene, clone size, J gene, D gene, CDR3 DNA, CDR3 protein. The D gene is left open where the match is weak. Clone sizes are given selectively: once, few, many, or a class where the clone is expanded.

V gene: TRBV5-4; clone size: .; J gene: TRBJ1-2; D gene: .; CDR3 DNA: TGTGCCAGCAGCCCTCCCGGGGGGGTAAACTATGGCTACACCTTC; CDR3 protein: CASSPPGGVNYGYTF
V gene: TRBV2; clone size: .; J gene: TRBJ2-7; D gene: .; CDR3 DNA: TGTGCCAGCAGTTCCCGACGGGCCCTTTCCTACGAGCAGTACTTC; CDR3 protein: CASSSRRALSYEQYF
V gene: TRBV7-8; clone size: .; J gene: TRBJ2-6; D gene: .; CDR3 DNA: TGTGCCAGCAGCGCGAGGCCCAGGGCTAGTGGGGCCAACGTCCTGACTTTC; CDR3 protein: CASSARPRASGANVLTF
V gene: TRBV5-6; clone size: .; J gene: TRBJ1-2; D gene: .; CDR3 DNA: TGTGCCAGCAGCGGACCCTCAGGGACTCACTATGGCTACACCTTC; CDR3 protein: CASSGPSGTHYGYTF
V gene: TRBV7-7; clone size: .; J gene: TRBJ2-5; D gene: TRBD1; CDR3 DNA: TGTGCTAGCAGCCCTCTAAGGGGGCGAGAGACCCAGTACTTC; CDR3 protein: CASSPLRGRETQYF
V gene: TRBV7-9; clone size: .; J gene: TRBJ1-6; D gene: .; CDR3 DNA: TGTGCCAGCAGCCCGGGTTATAATTCACCCCTCCACTTT; CDR3 protein: CASSPGYNSPLHF
V gene: TRBV19; clone size: .; J gene: TRBJ2-7; D gene: .; CDR3 DNA: TGTGCCAGTAGGGGCGGTGGCTACGAGCAGTACTTC; CDR3 protein: CASRGGGYEQYF
V gene: TRBV7-2; clone size: .; J gene: TRBJ2-3; D gene: TRBD2; CDR3 DNA: TGTGCCAGCAGCTCTTATAGCGGGTCACAGTATTTT; CDR3 protein: CASSSYSGSQYF
V gene: TRBV29-1; clone size: .; J gene: TRBJ2-1; D gene: .; CDR3 DNA: TGCAGCGTTGGTCTACAGGGAACCTACAATGAGCAGTTCTTC; CDR3 protein: CSVGLQGTYNEQFF
V gene: TRBV7-9; clone size: once; J gene: TRBJ2-7; D gene: .; CDR3 DNA: TGTGCCAGCAGCCTCCGGGAGCCTGTATACGAGCAGTACTTC; CDR3 protein: CASSLREPVYEQYF
V gene: TRBV18; clone size: medium-sized; J gene: TRBJ1-1; D gene: TRBD1; CDR3 DNA: TGTGCCAGCTCTCCAGGGGGGGGCCTTACTGAAGCTTTCTTT; CDR3 protein: CASSPGGGLTEAFF
V gene: TRBV19; clone size: .; J gene: TRBJ1-2; D gene: .; CDR3 DNA: TGTGCCAGTAGTCTGCAGACTGCTTATGGCTACACCTTC; CDR3 protein: CASSLQTAYGYTF
V gene: TRBV5-6; clone size: .; J gene: TRBJ1-2; D gene: .; CDR3 DNA: TGTGCCAGCAGCTTGGCCCCGGCCTATGGCTACACCTTC; CDR3 protein: CASSLAPAYGYTF
V gene: TRBV2; clone size: .; J gene: TRBJ2-5; D gene: TRBD2; CDR3 DNA: TGTGCCAGCAAGGGACTAGCGGACCAAGAGACCCAGTACTTC; CDR3 protein: CASKGLADQETQYF
V gene: TRBV4-1; clone size: .; J gene: TRBJ2-3; D gene: TRBD2; CDR3 DNA: TGCGCCAGCAGGGCTAGCGGGGGGGCGGGAGATACGCAGTATTTT; CDR3 protein: CASRASGGAGDTQYF
V gene: TRBV18; clone size: .; J gene: TRBJ2-3; D gene: .; CDR3 DNA: TGTGCCAGCTCACCTGGGGGGCCCTGGTCAGATACGCAGTATTTT; CDR3 protein: CASSPGGPWSDTQYF
V gene: TRBV7-6; clone size: .; J gene: TRBJ2-5; D gene: .; CDR3 DNA: TGTGCCAGCAGCTTAGGAGGACAGCTACAAGAGACCCAGTACTTC; CDR3 protein: CASSLGGQLQETQYF
V gene: TRBV30; clone size: .; J gene: TRBJ2-2; D gene: .; CDR3 DNA: TGTGCCTGGAGTGTAGAACCCGGGGAGCTGTTTTTT; CDR3 protein: CAWSVEPGELFF
V gene: TRBV4-3; clone size: .; J gene: TRBJ2-3; D gene: .; CDR3 DNA: TGCGCCAGCAGCCAGAATTGGGGTAGCACAGATACGCAGTATTTT; CDR3 protein: CASSQNWGSTDTQYF
V gene: TRBV19; clone size: .; J gene: TRBJ2-2; D gene: .; CDR3 DNA: TGTGCCAGTAGTATTTGGGTCCGTGGGCTTACGGTCGCCGGGGAGCTGTTTTTT; CDR3 protein: CASSIWVRGLTVAGELFF
V gene: TRBV19; clone size: once; J gene: TRBJ1-2; D gene: .; CDR3 DNA: TGTGCCAGTAGTTTGTGGCCGGACGGTATGGGCTACACCTTC; CDR3 protein: CASSLWPDGMGYTF
V gene: TRBV5-5; clone size: .; J gene: TRBJ1-3; D gene: .; CDR3 DNA: TGTGCCAGCAGCTTGGTGGGGGGCTCTGGAAACACCATATATTTT; CDR3 protein: CASSLVGGSGNTIYF
V gene: TRBV5-1; clone size: .; J gene: TRBJ1-4; D gene: TRBD1; CDR3 DNA: TGCGCCAGCAGCTCGGAGACAGGGTCAGGGGAAAAACTGTTTTTT; CDR3 protein: CASSSETGSGEKLFF
V gene: TRBV11-3; clone size: .; J gene: TRBJ2-7; D gene: TRBD2; CDR3 DNA: TGTGCCAGCAGCCCTCGCGGGGGTTCCTACGAGCAGTACTTC; CDR3 protein: CASSPRGGSYEQYF
V gene: TRBV11-2; clone size: .; J gene: TRBJ2-1; D gene: .; CDR3 DNA: TGTGCCAGCAGCTTAGTTGAGGCAGGCTGGGGTGAGCAGTTCTTC; CDR3 protein: CASSLVEAGWGEQFF
V gene: TRBV7-3; clone size: .; J gene: TRBJ2-1; D gene: .; CDR3 DNA: TGTGCCAGCAGCAGCGGCGGGACAGTGGACAATGAGCAGTTCTTC; CDR3 protein: CASSSGGTVDNEQFF
V gene: TRBV5-5; clone size: few; J gene: TRBJ1-5; D gene: .; CDR3 DNA: TGTGCCAGCAGCTCCGGGACCGAAGGTCAGCCCCAGCATTTT; CDR3 protein: CASSSGTEGQPQHF
V gene: TRBV7-8; clone size: .; J gene: TRBJ1-1; D gene: .; CDR3 DNA: TGTGCCAGCAGCGAAAGGGGGACGAACACTGAAGCTTTCTTT; CDR3 protein: CASSERGTNTEAFF
V gene: TRBV5-1; clone size: few; J gene: TRBJ1-2; D gene: .; CDR3 DNA: TGCGCCAGCAGCCCCCGGGTAGGCGGGGATGGCTACACCTTC; CDR3 protein: CASSPRVGGDGYTF
V gene: TRBV5-1; clone size: .; J gene: TRBJ1-4; D gene: TRBD1; CDR3 DNA: TGCGCCAGCAGCCGAAAAGGGACAGATGCAACTAATGAAAAACTGTTTTTT; CDR3 protein: CASSRKGTDATNEKLFF
V gene: TRBV30; clone size: .; J gene: TRBJ2-5; D gene: TRBD2; CDR3 DNA: TGTGCCTGGAGGCTAGCGGGGGGGCCGGAGACCCAGTACTTC; CDR3 protein: CAWRLAGGPETQYF
V gene: TRBV14; clone size: .; J gene: TRBJ1-1; D gene: .; CDR3 DNA: TGTGCCAGCAGCCAAGACGGTTATTGGACATACGAGCTGAACACTGAAGCTTTCTTT; CDR3 protein: CASSQDGYWTYELNTEAFF
V gene: TRBV7-2; clone size: few; J gene: TRBJ2-1; D gene: .; CDR3 DNA: TGTGCCAGCAGCCTCAGGACTTACGGGGCTGAGCAGTTCTTC; CDR3 protein: CASSLRTYGAEQFF
V gene: TRBV1; clone size: .; J gene: TRBJ2-1; D gene: .; CDR3 DNA: TGCACCAGCAGCCAAGTTCGCCGGGGGGGCCTTCGCTGGTCCTACAATGAGCAGTTCTTC; CDR3 protein: CTSSQVRRGGLRWSYNEQFF
V gene: TRBV6-1; clone size: once; J gene: TRBJ1-2; D gene: .; CDR3 DNA: TGTGCCAGCAGTGAGCGGGGCCCACCTTTAGGGAACTATGGCTACACCTTC; CDR3 protein: CASSERGPPLGNYGYTF